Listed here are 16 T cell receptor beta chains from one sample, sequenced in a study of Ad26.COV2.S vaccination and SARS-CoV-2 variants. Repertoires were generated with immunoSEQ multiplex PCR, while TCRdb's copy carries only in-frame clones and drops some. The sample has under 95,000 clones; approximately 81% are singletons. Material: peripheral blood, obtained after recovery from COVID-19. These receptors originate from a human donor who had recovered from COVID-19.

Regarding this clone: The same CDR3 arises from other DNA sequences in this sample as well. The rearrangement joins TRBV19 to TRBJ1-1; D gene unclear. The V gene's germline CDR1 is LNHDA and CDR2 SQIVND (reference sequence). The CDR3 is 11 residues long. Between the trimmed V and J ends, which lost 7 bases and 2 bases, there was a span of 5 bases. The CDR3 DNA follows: TGTGCCAGTACCCGTAACACTGAAGCTTTCTTT. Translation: CASTRNTEAFF.

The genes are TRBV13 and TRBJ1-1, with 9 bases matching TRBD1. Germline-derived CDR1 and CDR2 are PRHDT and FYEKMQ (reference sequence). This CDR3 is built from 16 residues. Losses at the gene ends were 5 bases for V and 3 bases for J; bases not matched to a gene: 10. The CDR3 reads CASSPPGQGPDTEAFF. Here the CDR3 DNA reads TGTGCCAGCAGCCCCCCGGGACAGGGTCCGGACACTGAAGCTTTCTTT.

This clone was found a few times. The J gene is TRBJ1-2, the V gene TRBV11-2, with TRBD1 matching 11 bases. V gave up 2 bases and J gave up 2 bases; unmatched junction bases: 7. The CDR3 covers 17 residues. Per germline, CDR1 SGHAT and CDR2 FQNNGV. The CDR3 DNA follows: TGTGCCAGCAGCTTACGGACAGGGGGCGCAGGGAACTATGGCTACACCTTC. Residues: CASSLRTGGAGNYGYTF.

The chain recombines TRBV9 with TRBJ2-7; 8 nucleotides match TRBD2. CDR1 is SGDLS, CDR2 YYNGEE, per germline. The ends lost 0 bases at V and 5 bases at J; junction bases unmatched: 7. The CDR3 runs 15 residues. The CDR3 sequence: CASSVAVAGRHEQYF. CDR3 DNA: TGTGCCAGCAGCGTAGCCGTAGCGGGAAGGCACGAGCAGTACTTC.

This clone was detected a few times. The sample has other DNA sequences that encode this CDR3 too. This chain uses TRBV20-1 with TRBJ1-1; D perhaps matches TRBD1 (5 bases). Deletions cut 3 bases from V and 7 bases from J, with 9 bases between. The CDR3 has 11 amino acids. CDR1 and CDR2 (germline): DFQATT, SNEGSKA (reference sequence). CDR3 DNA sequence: TGCAGTGCTAGCCTGGGACGTGAAGCTTTCTTT. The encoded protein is CSASLGREAFF.

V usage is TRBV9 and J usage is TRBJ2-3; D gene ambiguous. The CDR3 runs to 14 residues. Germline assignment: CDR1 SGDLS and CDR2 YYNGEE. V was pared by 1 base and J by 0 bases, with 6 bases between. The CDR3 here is CASSVQLSTDTQYF. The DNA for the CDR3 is TGTGCCAGCAGCGTACAACTCAGCACAGATACGCAGTATTTT.

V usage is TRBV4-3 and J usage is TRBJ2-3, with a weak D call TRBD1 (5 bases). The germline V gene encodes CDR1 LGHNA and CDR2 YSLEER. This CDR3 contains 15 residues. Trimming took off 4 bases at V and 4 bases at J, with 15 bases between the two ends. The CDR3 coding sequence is TGCGCCAGCAGCCTTTATGGGAAAGGGGCAGATACGCAGTATTTT. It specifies CASSLYGKGADTQYF.

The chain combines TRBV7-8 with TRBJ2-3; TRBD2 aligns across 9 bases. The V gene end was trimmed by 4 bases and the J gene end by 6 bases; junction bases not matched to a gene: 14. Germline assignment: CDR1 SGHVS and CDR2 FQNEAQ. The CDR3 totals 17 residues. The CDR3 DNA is TGTGCCAGCAGCTCAAGGGTAGCGGGAGAGCTAGTCGATACGCAGTATTTT. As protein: CASSSRVAGELVDTQYF.

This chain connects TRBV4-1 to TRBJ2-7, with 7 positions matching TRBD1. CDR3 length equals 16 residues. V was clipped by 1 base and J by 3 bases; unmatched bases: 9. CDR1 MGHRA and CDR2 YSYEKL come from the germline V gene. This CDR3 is CASSQVWGQSLYEQYF. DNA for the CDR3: TGCGCCAGCAGCCAAGTCTGGGGACAGTCACTCTACGAGCAGTACTTC.

CDR3 loop: CASSLEGGGETQYF. The CDR3, as DNA: TGTGCCAGCAGCTTGGAGGGAGGGGGAGAGACCCAGTACTTC. The J gene is TRBJ2-5, the V gene TRBV5-6; TRBD2 might be the D (7 bases). The CDR3 length is 14 residues. The germline CDR1 and CDR2 sequences are SGHDT and YYEEEE. Trimming pared 0 bases from V and 4 bases from J, leaving 10 bases between.

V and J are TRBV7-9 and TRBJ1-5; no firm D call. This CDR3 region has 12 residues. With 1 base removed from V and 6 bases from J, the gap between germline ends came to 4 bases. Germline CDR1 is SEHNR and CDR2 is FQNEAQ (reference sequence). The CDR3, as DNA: TGTGCCAGCAGCTTAGATGCTCAGCCCCAGCATTTT. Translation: CASSLDAQPQHF.

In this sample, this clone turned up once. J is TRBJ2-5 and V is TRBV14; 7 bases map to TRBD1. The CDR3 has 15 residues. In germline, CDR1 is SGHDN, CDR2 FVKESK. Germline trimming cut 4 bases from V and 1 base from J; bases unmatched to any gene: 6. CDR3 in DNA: TGTGCCAGCAGCCTCAGGGGGTTATCCCAAGAGACCCAGTACTTC. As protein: CASSLRGLSQETQYF.

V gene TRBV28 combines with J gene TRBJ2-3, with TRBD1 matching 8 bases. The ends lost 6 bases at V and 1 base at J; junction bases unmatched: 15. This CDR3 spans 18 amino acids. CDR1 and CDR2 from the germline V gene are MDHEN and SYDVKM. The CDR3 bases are TGTGCCAGCAGCCCCTTCGTCCGCTCCAGGGGGCGCACAGATACGCAGTATTTT. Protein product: CASSPFVRSRGRTDTQYF.

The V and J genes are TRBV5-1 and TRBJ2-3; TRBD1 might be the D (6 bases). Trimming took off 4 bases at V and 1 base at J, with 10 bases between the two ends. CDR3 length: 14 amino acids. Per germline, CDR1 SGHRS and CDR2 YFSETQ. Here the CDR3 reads CASSIQGRTDTQYF. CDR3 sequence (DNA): TGCGCCAGCAGCATACAGGGACGCACAGATACGCAGTATTTT.

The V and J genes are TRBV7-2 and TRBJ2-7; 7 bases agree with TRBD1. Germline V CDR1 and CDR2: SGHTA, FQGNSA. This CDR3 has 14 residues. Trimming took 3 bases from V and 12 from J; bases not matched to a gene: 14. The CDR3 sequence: CASSFDRAAGRPYF. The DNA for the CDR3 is TGTGCCAGCAGCTTCGACAGGGCCGCCGGAAGGCCGTACTTC. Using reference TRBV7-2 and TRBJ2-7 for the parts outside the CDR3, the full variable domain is GAGVSQSPSNKVTEKGKDVELRCDPISGHTALYWYRQSLGQGLEFLIYFQGNSAPDKSGLPSDRFSAERTGGSVSTLTIQRTQQEDSAVYLCASSFDRAAGRPYFGPGTRLTVT.

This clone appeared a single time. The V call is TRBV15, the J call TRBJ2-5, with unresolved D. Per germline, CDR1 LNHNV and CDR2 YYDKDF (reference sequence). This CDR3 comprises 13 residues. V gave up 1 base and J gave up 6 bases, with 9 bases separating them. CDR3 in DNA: TGTGCCACCAGCAGAGCCCCAACCCAGACCCAGTACTTC. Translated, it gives CATSRAPTQTQYF.